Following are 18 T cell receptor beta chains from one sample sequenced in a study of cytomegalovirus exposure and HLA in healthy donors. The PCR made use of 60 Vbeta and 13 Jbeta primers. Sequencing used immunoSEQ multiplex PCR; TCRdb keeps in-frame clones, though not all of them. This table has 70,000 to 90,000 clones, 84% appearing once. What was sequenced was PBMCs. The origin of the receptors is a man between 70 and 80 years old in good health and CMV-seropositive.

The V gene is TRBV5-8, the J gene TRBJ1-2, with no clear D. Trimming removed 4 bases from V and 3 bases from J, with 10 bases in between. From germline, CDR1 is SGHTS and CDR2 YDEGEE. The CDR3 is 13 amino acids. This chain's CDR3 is CASSPGGDYGYTF. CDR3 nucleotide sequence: TGTGCCAGCAGCCCGGGCGGGGACTATGGCTACACCTTC.

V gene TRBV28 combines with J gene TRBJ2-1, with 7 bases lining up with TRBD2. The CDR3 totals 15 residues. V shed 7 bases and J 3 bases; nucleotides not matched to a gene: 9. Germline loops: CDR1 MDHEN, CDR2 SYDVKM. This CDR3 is CASKSGGGFYNEQFF. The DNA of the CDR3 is TGTGCCAGCAAATCGGGAGGCGGGTTCTACAATGAGCAGTTCTTC.

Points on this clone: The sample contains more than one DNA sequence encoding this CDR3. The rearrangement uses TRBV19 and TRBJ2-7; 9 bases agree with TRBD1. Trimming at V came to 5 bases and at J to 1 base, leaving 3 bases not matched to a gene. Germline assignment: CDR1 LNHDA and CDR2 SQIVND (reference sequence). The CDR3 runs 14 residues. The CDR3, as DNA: TGTGCCAGTAGTGGGACAGGGCGATCCTACGAGCAGTACTTC. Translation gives CASSGTGRSYEQYF.

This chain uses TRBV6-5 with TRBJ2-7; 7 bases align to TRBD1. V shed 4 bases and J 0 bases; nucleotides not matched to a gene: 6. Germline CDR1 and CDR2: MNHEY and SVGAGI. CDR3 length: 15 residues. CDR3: CASSSTGVSSYEQYF. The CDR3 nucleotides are TGTGCCAGCAGTTCCACAGGGGTAAGCTCCTACGAGCAGTACTTC.

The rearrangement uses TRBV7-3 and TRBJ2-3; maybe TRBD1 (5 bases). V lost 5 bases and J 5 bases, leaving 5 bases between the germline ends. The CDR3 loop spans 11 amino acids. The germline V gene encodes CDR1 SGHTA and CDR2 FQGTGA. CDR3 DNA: TGTGCCAGCAGCCAGGGAGATACGCAGTATTTT. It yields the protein CASSQGDTQYF.

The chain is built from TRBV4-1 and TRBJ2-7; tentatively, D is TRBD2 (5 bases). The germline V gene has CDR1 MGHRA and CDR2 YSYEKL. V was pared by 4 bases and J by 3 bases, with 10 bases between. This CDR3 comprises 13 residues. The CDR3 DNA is TGCGCCAGCAGCCTACCGGGGTTCTACGAGCAGTACTTC. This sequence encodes CASSLPGFYEQYF.

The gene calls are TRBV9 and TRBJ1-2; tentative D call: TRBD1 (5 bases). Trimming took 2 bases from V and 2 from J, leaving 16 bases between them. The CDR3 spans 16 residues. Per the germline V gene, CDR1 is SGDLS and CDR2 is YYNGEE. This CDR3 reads CASSVGGSPGNYGYTF. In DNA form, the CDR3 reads TGTGCCAGCAGCGTTGGGGGGAGTCCGGGAAACTATGGCTACACCTTC.

Written as DNA, the CDR3 is TGTGCCAGCAGTTTGGGAGGGACCGGGGAGCTGTTTTTT. Protein product: CASSLGGTGELFF. The genes are TRBV27 and TRBJ2-2, with 7 bases that match TRBD2. The germline V gene encodes CDR1 MNHEY and CDR2 SMNVEV (reference sequence). The CDR3 consists of 13 residues. Losses at the gene ends were 3 bases for V and 5 bases for J; bases not matched to a gene: 0.

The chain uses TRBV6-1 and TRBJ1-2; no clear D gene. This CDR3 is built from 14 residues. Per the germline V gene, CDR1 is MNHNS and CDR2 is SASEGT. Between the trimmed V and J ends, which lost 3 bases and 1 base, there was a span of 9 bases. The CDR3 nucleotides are TGTGCCAGCAGTGAGAGACACAATAACTATGGCTACACCTTC. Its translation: CASSERHNNYGYTF.

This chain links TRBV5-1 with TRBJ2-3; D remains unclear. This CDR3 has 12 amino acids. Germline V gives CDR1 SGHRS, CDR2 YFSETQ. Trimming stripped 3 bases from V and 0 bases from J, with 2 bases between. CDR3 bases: TGCGCCAGCAGCTCGAGCACAGATACGCAGTATTTT. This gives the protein CASSSSTDTQYF. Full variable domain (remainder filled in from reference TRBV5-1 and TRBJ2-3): KAGVTQTPRYLIKTRGQQVTLSCSPISGHRSVSWYQQTPGQGLQFLFEYFSETQRNKGNFPGRFSGRQFSNSRSEMNVSTLELGDSALYLCASSSSTDTQYFGPGTRLTVL.

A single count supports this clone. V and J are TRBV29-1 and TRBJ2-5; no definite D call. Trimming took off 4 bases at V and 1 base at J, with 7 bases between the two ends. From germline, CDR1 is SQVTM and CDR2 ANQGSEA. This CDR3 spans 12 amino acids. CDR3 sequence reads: CSVVFSQETQYF. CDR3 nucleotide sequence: TGCAGCGTTGTTTTCAGCCAAGAGACCCAGTACTTC.

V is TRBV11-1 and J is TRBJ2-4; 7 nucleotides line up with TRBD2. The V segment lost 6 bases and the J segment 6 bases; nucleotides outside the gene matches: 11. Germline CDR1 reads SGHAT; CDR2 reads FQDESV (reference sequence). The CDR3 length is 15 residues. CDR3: CASRSSGAQGNIQYF. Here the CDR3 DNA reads TGTGCCAGCAGATCTAGCGGAGCCCAGGGAAACATTCAGTACTTC. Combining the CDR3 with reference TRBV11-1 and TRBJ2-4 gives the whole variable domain EAEVAQSPRYKITEKSQAVAFWCDPISGHATLYWYRQILGQGPELLVQFQDESVVDDSQLPKDRFSAERLKGVDSTLKIQPAELGDSAMYLCASRSSGAQGNIQYFGAGTRLSVL.

DNA of the CDR3: TGTGCCAGCAGCTTAACCGGGGGGGGCGGCGGGGAGCTGTTTTTT. It codes for CASSLTGGGGGELFF. The V and J genes are TRBV7-3 and TRBJ2-2, with 8 bases matching TRBD2. CDR3 length: 15 amino acids. In germline, CDR1 is SGHTA, CDR2 FQGTGA. With 0 bases clipped from V and 7 bases from J, the junction kept 4 bases outside the gene matches. The complete variable domain, with remaining parts taken from reference TRBV7-3 and TRBJ2-2, reads GAGVSQTPSNKVTEKGKYVELRCDPISGHTALYWYRQSLGQGPEFLIYFQGTGAADDSGLPNDRFFAVRPEGSVSTLKIQRTERGDSAVYLCASSLTGGGGGELFFGEGSRLTVL.

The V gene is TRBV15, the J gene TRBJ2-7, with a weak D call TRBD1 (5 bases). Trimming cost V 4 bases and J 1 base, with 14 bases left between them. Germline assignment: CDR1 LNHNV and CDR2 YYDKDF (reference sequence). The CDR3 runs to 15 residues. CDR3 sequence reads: CATSTRTRNSYEQYF. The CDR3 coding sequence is TGTGCCACCAGCACTAGGACACGAAATTCCTACGAGCAGTACTTC.

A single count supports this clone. The CDR3: CASSSLRGATGELFF. CDR3 nucleotide sequence: TGTGCCAGCAGCTCCCTACGGGGGGCGACCGGGGAGCTGTTTTTT. The V call is TRBV4-2, the J call TRBJ2-2; weak D call: TRBD2 (7 bases). The length of the CDR3 is 15 residues. The germline V and J ends were trimmed by 5 bases and 5 bases, with 15 bases remaining between them. Germline CDR1 LGHNA, CDR2 YNFKEQ.

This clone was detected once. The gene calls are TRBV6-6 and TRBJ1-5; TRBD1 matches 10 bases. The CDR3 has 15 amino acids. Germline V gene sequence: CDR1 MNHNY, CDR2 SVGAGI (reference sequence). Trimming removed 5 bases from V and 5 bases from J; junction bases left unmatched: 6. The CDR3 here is CASSPGQGTDQPQHF. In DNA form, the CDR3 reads TGTGCCAGCAGTCCGGGACAGGGGACCGATCAGCCCCAGCATTTT.

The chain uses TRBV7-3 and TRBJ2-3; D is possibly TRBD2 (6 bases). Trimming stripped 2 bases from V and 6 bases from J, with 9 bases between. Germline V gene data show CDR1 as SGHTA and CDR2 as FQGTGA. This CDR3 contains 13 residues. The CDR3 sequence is CASSLGRDDTQYF. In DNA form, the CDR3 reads TGTGCCAGCAGCTTAGGGCGGGATGATACGCAGTATTTT.

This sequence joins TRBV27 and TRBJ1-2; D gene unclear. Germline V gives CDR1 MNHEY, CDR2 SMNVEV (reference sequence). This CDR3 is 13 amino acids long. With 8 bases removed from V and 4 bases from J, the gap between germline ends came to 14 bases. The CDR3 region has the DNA TGTGCCAGCGGTCGTTTGGGCTCCTATGGCTACACCTTC. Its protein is CASGRLGSYGYTF.